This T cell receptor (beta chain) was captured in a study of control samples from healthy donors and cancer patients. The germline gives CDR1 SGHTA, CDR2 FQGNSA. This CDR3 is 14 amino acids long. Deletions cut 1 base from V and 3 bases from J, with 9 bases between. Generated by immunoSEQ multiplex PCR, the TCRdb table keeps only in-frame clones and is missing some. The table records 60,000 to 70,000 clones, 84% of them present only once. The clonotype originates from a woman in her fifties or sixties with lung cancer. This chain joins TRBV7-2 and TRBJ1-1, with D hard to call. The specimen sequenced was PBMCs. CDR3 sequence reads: CASSLGSAYTEAFF. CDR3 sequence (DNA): TGTGCCAGCAGCTTAGGGTCGGCTTACACTGAAGCTTTCTTT. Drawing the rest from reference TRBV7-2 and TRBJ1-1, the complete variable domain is GAGVSQSPSNKVTEKGKDVELRCDPISGHTALYWYRQSLGQGLEFLIYFQGNSAPDKSGLPSDRFSAERTGGSVSTLTIQRTQQEDSAVYLCASSLGSAYTEAFFGQGTRLTVV.